This record covers a single TCR beta chain. The data derive from a study of T cell repertoires in aging, cancer and after chemotherapy. TRB rearrangements spanning V, D and J were amplified using mixed TRB-A/B primers. TCRdb analysed the multiplex PCR reads with MiXCR anew, one entry per CDR3 protein. The sample shows about 9,800 distinct CDR3 sequences, around 40% of them seen only once. The template was genomic DNA from peripheral blood, not RNA. The sequence came from a human donor in good health. Material for sequencing was blood.

CDR3 loop: CASSPRTGWDTEAFF. The CDR3 nucleotides read TGTGCCAGCAGTCCAAGGACAGGGTGGGACACTGAAGCTTTCTTT. V and J are TRBV27 and TRBJ1-1; 8 bases are shared with TRBD1. The CDR3 runs 15 residues. V shed 5 bases and J 3 bases; nucleotides not matched to a gene: 8. Germline V gives CDR1 MNHEY, CDR2 SMNVEV (reference sequence).